This T cell receptor beta chain comes out of a study of ipilimumab plus nivolumab after autologous stem cell transplantation. Study details: Patients received a median of about 5 ipilimumab and 8 nivolumab doses. DLBCL patients had primary refractory or relapsed disease.

Patients got ipilimumab 1 mg/kg beginning 14 to 28 days post-transplant. Patients got 3 mg/kg IV nivolumab weeks 1, 4, 7, 10, then biweekly through week 26. The data were produced by immunoSEQ multiplex PCR, yet TCRdb's version contains in-frame clones alone and is incomplete. The sample consists of 17,000 or so clones, about 72% of them appearing once. V lost 3 bases and J 4 bases, leaving 3 bases between the germline ends. The germline V gene encodes CDR1 SGHNT and CDR2 YENEEA. The CDR3 runs to 11 residues. Sample: PBMCs, taken in a trial of ipilimumab plus nivolumab as post-transplant consolidation. This TCR was sampled from a male donor with diffuse large B-cell lymphoma. V gene TRBV11-3 combines with J gene TRBJ2-5; D unresolved. This chain's CDR3 is CASSFGETQYF. The CDR3 bases are TGTGCCAGCAGCTTCGGAGAGACCCAGTACTTC.